The rows below give T cell receptor beta chains drawn from one sample of a study of OX40 agonist ivuxolimab in advanced cancers. Method: immunoSEQ multiplex PCR; TCRdb's copy keeps in-frame clones and lacks some. The table records about 3,400 clones, 73% of them present only once. The specimen comprised CD4+ or CD8+ T cells sorted from blood, sampled in a trial of the OX40 agonist ivuxolimab. These receptors were obtained from an adult with an advanced solid tumor such as melanoma, head and neck, liver or kidney cancer. Each CDR3 is given with its conserved first and last residue.

CASSLVGVTTNEKLFF	16	TRBV7-4	TRBJ1-4
CASSAKNTDTQYF	13	TRBV2	TRBJ2-3
CASSPESGSGYEQYF	15	TRBV11-2	TRBJ2-7
CASRHDRGETQYF	13	TRBV7-6	TRBJ2-5
CASSQVGTGAYLAKNIQYF	19	TRBV4-1	TRBJ2-4
CASSLATSGSYNEQFF	16	TRBV7-6	TRBJ2-1
CASSPGLSLYEQYF	14	TRBV7-2	-
CASSRRDRGLGNTEAFF	17	TRBV5-6	TRBJ1-1
CASSELLRPSGNTIYF	16	TRBV6-1	TRBJ1-3
CASSWTLGTGSYEQYF	16	TRBV5-8	TRBJ2-7
CASSQGGNEQYF	12	TRBV28	TRBJ2-7
CASMVRTGNTEAFF	14	TRBV27	TRBJ1-1
CASSFTPRDLLNTEAFF	17	TRBV5-1	TRBJ1-1
CASSSSPVSTDTQYF	15	TRBV5-1	TRBJ2-3
CASSLWPQVDEQYF	14	TRBV4-2	TRBJ2-7
CASSEWSGRGGVSDTQYF	18	TRBV6-1	TRBJ2-3
CASSPAGDTGELFF	14	TRBV11-3	TRBJ2-2
CASSLRTSGLTGELFF	16	TRBV27	TRBJ2-1
CASSLVFGQGGYEQYF	16	TRBV11-2	TRBJ2-7
CASSEDSTLNTEAFF	15	TRBV2	TRBJ1-1
CASSSGQLNYGYTF	14	TRBV11-2	TRBJ1-2
CAWSASTINGNTIYF	15	TRBV30	TRBJ1-3
CASSHPSGGDGSPLHF	16	TRBV4-1	TRBJ1-6
CASSIESGLEHSNQPQHF	18	TRBV19	TRBJ1-5
CASSVFAQETQYF	13	TRBV2	TRBJ2-5
CASSQSRGLNSPLHF	15	TRBV23-1	TRBJ1-6
CASSDDGVNQPQHF	14	TRBV9	TRBJ1-5
CASWGSYNSPLHF	13	TRBV2	TRBJ1-6
CASSVEDGYGYTF	13	TRBV9	TRBJ1-2
CASSEGGNEQFF	12	TRBV6-4	TRBJ2-1
CASRQGANSPLHF	13	TRBV13	TRBJ1-6
CASSWTGGVSYEQYF	15	TRBV7-2	TRBJ2-7
CASSLVGGAYEQYF	14	TRBV5-1	TRBJ2-7
CATSRVGQGRNYGYTF	16	TRBV15	TRBJ1-2
CASSFENIRDEQFF	14	TRBV5-5	TRBJ2-1
CASSLSFGVPTEAFF	15	TRBV7-9	TRBJ1-1
CASSSGGYSSYEQYF	15	TRBV6-6	TRBJ2-7
CASSFLSAGNTIYF	14	TRBV7-9	TRBJ1-3
CASWTFGGKAEAFF	14	TRBV6-1	TRBJ1-1